These T cell receptor beta chains were read from a single sample in a study of CXCR3-negative and CXCR3-positive naive CD8 T cells. With the 5' RACE reads reprocessed, TCRdb shows one record per CDR3 protein and no DNA. Here the sample table reports approximately 37,000 distinct CDR3 sequences. The sequenced material came from memory CD8+ T cells from blood. All receptors come from a human donor in good health. Some clones in this sample may be carry-over from other donors' samples. CDR3s include the opening cysteine and the closing phenylalanine or tryptophan. The size entry is marked missing in some rows and otherwise reads once, few, many or a size class.

cdr3_aa	clone_size	j_call	v_call
CASSQLAGDTGELFF	.	TRBJ2-2	TRBV4-2
CASRNDRGGSMNTEAFF	.	TRBJ1-1	TRBV6-2/TRBV6-3
CASSPDRGWSYEQYF	.	TRBJ2-7	TRBV14
CASSFGTSGDNEQFF	.	TRBJ2-1	TRBV12-3/TRBV12-4
CSVEDPATGSSYEQYF	.	TRBJ2-7	TRBV29-1
CASNDRRGANVLTF	.	TRBJ2-6	TRBV7-9
CASSFRGLPSNEQFF	.	TRBJ2-1	TRBV28
CASSLGTIYNEQFF	.	TRBJ2-1	TRBV7-8
CSVDAGTHSYEQYF	.	TRBJ2-7	TRBV29-1
CASSGRGNTEAFF	.	TRBJ1-1	TRBV6-2/TRBV6-3
CASRVTSGRRTDTQYF	.	TRBJ2-3	TRBV6-2/TRBV6-3
CASTYSGGAYETQYF	.	TRBJ2-5	TRBV6-5
CSGGTSGELFF	.	TRBJ2-2	TRBV29-1
CASSYRGTGNTIYF	.	TRBJ1-3	TRBV6-5
CSALDATNEKLFF	.	TRBJ1-4	TRBV29-1
CASSEGFLYNEQFF	.	TRBJ2-1	TRBV2
CASGERKGGSSYNEQFF	.	TRBJ2-1	TRBV21-1
CARPTGQGDTYNEQFF	.	TRBJ2-1	TRBV2
CSVVSPQLDQYF	.	TRBJ2-7	TRBV29-1
CASSQWRAVEKNEQFF	.	TRBJ2-1	TRBV6-2/TRBV6-3
CASSHLDSTDTQYF	.	TRBJ2-3	TRBV23-1
CASSSSGLAEGNTGELFF	.	TRBJ2-2	TRBV7-8
CSVESTDANTGELFF	large	TRBJ2-2	TRBV29-1
CASSQGLQGTEAFF	.	TRBJ1-1	TRBV4-3
CASSFNRGLYEQYF	.	TRBJ2-7	TRBV6-6
CASSPSGGSYEQYF	.	TRBJ2-7	TRBV23-1
CSVQPGTALHEQYF	.	TRBJ2-7	TRBV29-1
CASREVGFEAFF	.	TRBJ1-1	TRBV7-2
CASSLGQGVNEQFF	.	TRBJ2-1	TRBV7-3
CASSQDPIRPPRWETQYF	.	TRBJ2-5	TRBV4-3
CASSKLTETYGYTF	.	TRBJ1-2	TRBV7-9
CASSSGVTDTQYF	.	TRBJ2-3	TRBV7-9
CASSLVGQGVQYF	.	TRBJ2-5	TRBV28
CSALDRLLSTEAFF	.	TRBJ1-1	TRBV29-1
CSVVSGDYEQYF	.	TRBJ2-7	TRBV29-1
CASSPPYTDTQYF	.	TRBJ2-3	TRBV25-1
CASSPGQETGELFF	.	TRBJ2-2	TRBV4-3